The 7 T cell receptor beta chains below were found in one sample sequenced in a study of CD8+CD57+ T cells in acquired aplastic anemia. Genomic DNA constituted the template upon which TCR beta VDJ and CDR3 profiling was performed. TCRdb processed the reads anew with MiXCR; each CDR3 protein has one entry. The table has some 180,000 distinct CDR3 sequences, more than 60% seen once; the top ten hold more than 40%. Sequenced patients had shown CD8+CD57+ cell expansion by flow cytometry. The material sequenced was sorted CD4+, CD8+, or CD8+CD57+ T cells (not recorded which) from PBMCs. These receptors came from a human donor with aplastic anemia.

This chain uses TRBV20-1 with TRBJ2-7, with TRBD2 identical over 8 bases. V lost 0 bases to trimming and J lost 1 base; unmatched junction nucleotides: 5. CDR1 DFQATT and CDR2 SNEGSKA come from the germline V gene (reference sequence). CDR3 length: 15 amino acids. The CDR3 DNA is TGCAGTGCTAGAGATGGTAGCGGGGTATCCTACGAGCAGTACTTC. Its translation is CSARDGSGVSYEQYF.

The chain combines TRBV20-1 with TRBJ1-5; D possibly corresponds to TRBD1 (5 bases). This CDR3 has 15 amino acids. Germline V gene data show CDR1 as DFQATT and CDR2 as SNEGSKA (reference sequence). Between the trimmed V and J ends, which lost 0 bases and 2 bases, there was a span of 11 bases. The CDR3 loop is CSARDNGRGNQPQHF. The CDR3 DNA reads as TGCAGTGCTAGAGATAACGGCAGGGGCAATCAGCCCCAGCATTTT.

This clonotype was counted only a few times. CDR3 amino acids: CASSEEVYSYTGELFF. CDR3 DNA: TGTGCCAGCAGTGAAGAAGTCTATTCTTACACCGGGGAGCTGTTTTTT. The chain carries TRBV2 and TRBJ2-2; D remains ambiguous. The CDR3 has 16 amino acids. Trimming left V 1 base short and J 3 bases short, with 12 bases between. Germline V gene sequence: CDR1 SNHLY, CDR2 FYNNEI.

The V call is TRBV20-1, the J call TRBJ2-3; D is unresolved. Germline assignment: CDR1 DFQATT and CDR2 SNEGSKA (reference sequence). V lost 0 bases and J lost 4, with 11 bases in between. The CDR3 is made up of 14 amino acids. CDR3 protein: CSARDQGSADTQYF. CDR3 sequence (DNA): TGCAGTGCTAGAGATCAAGGCAGCGCAGATACGCAGTATTTT.

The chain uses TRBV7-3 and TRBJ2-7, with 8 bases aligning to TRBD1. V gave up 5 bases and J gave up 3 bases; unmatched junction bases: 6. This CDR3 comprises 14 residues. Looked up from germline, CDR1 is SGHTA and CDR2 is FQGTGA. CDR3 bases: TGTGCCAGCAGCAAGACAGGGGCTAACTACGAGCAGTACTTC. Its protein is CASSKTGANYEQYF.

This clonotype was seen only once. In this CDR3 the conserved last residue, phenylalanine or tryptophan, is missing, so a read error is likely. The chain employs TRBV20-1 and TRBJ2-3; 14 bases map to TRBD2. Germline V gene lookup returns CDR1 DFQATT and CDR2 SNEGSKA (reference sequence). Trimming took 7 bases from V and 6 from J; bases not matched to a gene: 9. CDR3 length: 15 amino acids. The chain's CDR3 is CSVGGTSGSLDTQYS. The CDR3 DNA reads TGCAGTGTCGGCGGGACTAGCGGGAGTTTGGATACGCAGTATTCT.

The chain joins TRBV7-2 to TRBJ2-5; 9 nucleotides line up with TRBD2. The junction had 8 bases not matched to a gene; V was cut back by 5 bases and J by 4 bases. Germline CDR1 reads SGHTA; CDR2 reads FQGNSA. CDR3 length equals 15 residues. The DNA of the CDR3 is TGTGCCAGCAGCCAACCGAGAGCGGGAGGAGAGACCCAGTACTTC. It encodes CASSQPRAGGETQYF.